Given below is one T cell receptor (beta chain) in context. Its antigen is undetermined. The source of the sample is a study of cytomegalovirus exposure and HLA in healthy donors. Study-wide context: Counted in an early data release were roughly 87 million unique TCRs from HLA-typed donors.

Broader study findings: Earlier analysis found most TCR beta V segments productive about 87% or about 30% of the time. In most subjects, TCR beta sequences reportedly gave accurate predictions of HLA-A and HLA-B alleles.

In the PCR, 60 Vbeta and 13 Jbeta primers were used. The table came from immunoSEQ multiplex PCR; TCRdb's copy has only in-frame clones and leaves some out. The table has approximately 180,000 clones, about 90% seen once. This cohort consisted of healthy bone marrow donors. Sequenced sample: PBMCs. The clonotype was recovered from a girl less than two years old in good health and CMV-seronegative.

The CDR3 here is CASSDSRTSGRNEQFF. CDR3 in DNA: TGTGCCAGCAGTGACTCGAGGACTAGCGGGCGCAATGAGCAGTTCTTC. The chain carries TRBV6-4 and TRBJ2-1; TRBD2 matches at 11 bases. The CDR3 has 16 amino acids. V lost 0 bases to trimming and J lost 6 bases; unmatched junction nucleotides: 4. CDR1 is MRHNA, CDR2 SNTAGT, per germline.